This TCR beta chain was sequenced during a study of blood T cell repertoires in COVID-19. V was pared by 1 base and J by 7 bases, with 8 bases of the junction left unmatched. CDR1 is LGHDT and CDR2 is YNNKEL in the germline V gene (reference sequence). CDR3 length equals 15 residues. TCRdb keeps only in-frame clones here, not all; method: immunoSEQ multiplex PCR. Of approximately 30,000 clones listed, under 85% were seen once; the top ten hold less than 50%. Material for sequencing was peripheral blood. This TCR came from a man between 70 and 80 years old with acute or convalescent COVID-19. The V gene is TRBV3-1 (or the pseudogene TRBV3-2), the J gene TRBJ2-5, with 8 bases identical to TRBD2. The CDR3 sequence: CASSQVSGGPGTQYF. CDR3 nucleotide sequence: TGTGCCAGCAGCCAAGTCTCGGGAGGGCCGGGGACCCAGTACTTC.